The 4 T cell receptor beta chains below were found in one sample sequenced in a study of shared clonotypes between healthy human individuals. Sequencing was performed with immunoSEQ multiplex PCR; in TCRdb, only in-frame clones are kept and a portion is missing. The top ten hold roughly 0.82% of the sample, which has about a million clones, roughly 77% seen once. Sequenced material: memory CD4+ T cells from PBMCs. The sample's subset: CD45RA-negative fraction. Receptors originate from a man between 18 and 35 years old in good health. Some clones in this sample may be carry-over from other donors' samples.

The chain uses TRBV7-2 and TRBJ2-7, with TRBD2 as a possible D gene (6 bases). Germline CDR1 and CDR2: SGHTA and FQGNSA. CDR3 length: 14 residues. Trimming shortened V by 2 bases and J by 0 bases, and 8 bases separated the two germline ends. CDR3 region: CASSLLASSYEQYF. The CDR3 coding sequence is TGTGCCAGCAGCTTACTAGCGTCCTCCTACGAGCAGTACTTC.

This chain connects TRBV13 to TRBJ2-1; no firm D call. Trimming removed 6 bases from V and 1 base from J, with 16 bases in between. This CDR3 contains 16 residues. Germline CDR1 reads PRHDT; CDR2 reads FYEKMQ (reference sequence). The CDR3 loop is CASSFRWTTSYNEQFF. The CDR3 DNA sequence: TGTGCCAGCAGTTTCCGGTGGACGACGTCCTACAATGAGCAGTTCTTC.

The V gene is TRBV5-1, the J gene TRBJ2-7; tentatively, D is TRBD2 (5 bases). Germline V gives CDR1 SGHRS, CDR2 YFSETQ. The V gene lost 4 bases and the J gene lost 0 bases, with 23 bases spanning the gap. This CDR3 has 18 residues. CDR3: CASSPGPLSVEGSYEQYF. For the CDR3, the DNA is TGCGCCAGCAGCCCCGGCCCTCTGAGCGTTGAGGGCTCCTACGAGCAGTACTTC. The full variable domain, with the rest looked up from reference TRBV5-1 and TRBJ2-7, is KAGVTQTPRYLIKTRGQQVTLSCSPISGHRSVSWYQQTPGQGLQFLFEYFSETQRNKGNFPGRFSGRQFSNSRSEMNVSTLELGDSALYLCASSPGPLSVEGSYEQYFGPGTRLTVT.

This chain connects TRBV9 to TRBJ1-2; TRBD1 matches at 7 bases. Germline V CDR1 and CDR2: SGDLS, YYNGEE. The V segment lost 3 bases and the J segment 4 bases; nucleotides outside the gene matches: 9. The CDR3 is 15 residues long. Here the CDR3 DNA reads TGTGCCAGCAGCGATGACAGGGAGTTGGGCTATGGCTACACCTTC. The encoded protein is CASSDDRELGYGYTF.